The entry below describes one TCR beta chain. It has no known antigen specificity. No base-level quality is on record; no much larger clone is a single base apart. Each collaborating institution followed its own protocols to collect whole blood in K2EDTA tubes. For TCRbeta analysis, collaborators shipped samples as frozen whole blood, isolated PBMCs, or DNA extracted from either of those sample types. CDR1 and CDR2 (SGDLS, YYNGEE) derive from the germline V gene. The CDR3, cysteine through phenylalanine, is 14 amino acids long. Only the CDR3 portion is preserved as DNA: 42 bases, with reading frame beginning at the first base. Germline trimming amounts to 3 bases on V and 0 bases on J, with 3 as the count of junction bases outside the gene matches. The immunoSEQ Assay, a bias-controlled multiplex PCR, was used to amplify TCRbeta CDR3 regions from genomic DNA. As for how the authors treated the data: The number of nucleated cells in each sample was estimated by amplification of reference gene primers within the assay. To quantify the absolute abundance of each unique TCRbeta CDR3 rearrangement, sequence reads were collapsed and filtered. For each sample, productive Simpson clonality was calculated as the square root of Simpson's diversity index across productive rearrangements. The immuneACCESS repertoire file appears here via TCRdb, limited to in-frame rearrangements. These files lack a portion of the clones; in checked studies, under half of the deficit traces to unresolved V genes, and the cause of the others is not known. V and J calls and clone size are copied from that table; D and trimming were computed from the DNA. Here the sample has over 100,000 clones; approximately 90% occur a single time. Of the sample, roughly 4.7% is held by the ten largest clones.

This sample was included in a study of blood T cell repertoires in COVID-19 (dated by TCRdb to between 2020 and 2021). In the study overall: The collaborator samples originated in the United States, Italy and Spain and spanned the acute and convalescent phases of COVID-19. The material from the prospective study consisted of cDNA or gDNA derived from T cells, B-cell-depleted T cells, or PBMCs. The repertoires were released in a freely available public database intended as a resource for research on the immune response to SARS-CoV-2. The dataset comprised deeply sampled blood TCRbeta repertoires from subjects exposed to, actively infected with, or recovered from COVID-19. Where HLA class I and class II types were available, the types were taken from metadata supplied by the sample provider, not from assay-based typing. The sample metadata nearly always contained a de-identified subject ID, COVID-19 status, age in years and sex. The samples were drawn from the first 160 participants of the ongoing ImmuneRACE study and from about 1,200 subjects provided by 6 global collaborators.

The research as a whole found: Clinical and demographic metadata were provided uncurated, with the amount varying by source and participant.

This TCR derives from a man aged 40-50 years with acute or convalescent COVID-19. Sequenced input: peripheral blood. The rearrangement joined TRBV9 to TRBJ2-7; TRBD1 lines up with 7 middle nucleotides. The nucleotide sequence is given as TGTGCCAGCAGCGCCCGGACAGGCTCCTACGAGCAGTACTTC. This codes for CASSARTGSYEQYF.